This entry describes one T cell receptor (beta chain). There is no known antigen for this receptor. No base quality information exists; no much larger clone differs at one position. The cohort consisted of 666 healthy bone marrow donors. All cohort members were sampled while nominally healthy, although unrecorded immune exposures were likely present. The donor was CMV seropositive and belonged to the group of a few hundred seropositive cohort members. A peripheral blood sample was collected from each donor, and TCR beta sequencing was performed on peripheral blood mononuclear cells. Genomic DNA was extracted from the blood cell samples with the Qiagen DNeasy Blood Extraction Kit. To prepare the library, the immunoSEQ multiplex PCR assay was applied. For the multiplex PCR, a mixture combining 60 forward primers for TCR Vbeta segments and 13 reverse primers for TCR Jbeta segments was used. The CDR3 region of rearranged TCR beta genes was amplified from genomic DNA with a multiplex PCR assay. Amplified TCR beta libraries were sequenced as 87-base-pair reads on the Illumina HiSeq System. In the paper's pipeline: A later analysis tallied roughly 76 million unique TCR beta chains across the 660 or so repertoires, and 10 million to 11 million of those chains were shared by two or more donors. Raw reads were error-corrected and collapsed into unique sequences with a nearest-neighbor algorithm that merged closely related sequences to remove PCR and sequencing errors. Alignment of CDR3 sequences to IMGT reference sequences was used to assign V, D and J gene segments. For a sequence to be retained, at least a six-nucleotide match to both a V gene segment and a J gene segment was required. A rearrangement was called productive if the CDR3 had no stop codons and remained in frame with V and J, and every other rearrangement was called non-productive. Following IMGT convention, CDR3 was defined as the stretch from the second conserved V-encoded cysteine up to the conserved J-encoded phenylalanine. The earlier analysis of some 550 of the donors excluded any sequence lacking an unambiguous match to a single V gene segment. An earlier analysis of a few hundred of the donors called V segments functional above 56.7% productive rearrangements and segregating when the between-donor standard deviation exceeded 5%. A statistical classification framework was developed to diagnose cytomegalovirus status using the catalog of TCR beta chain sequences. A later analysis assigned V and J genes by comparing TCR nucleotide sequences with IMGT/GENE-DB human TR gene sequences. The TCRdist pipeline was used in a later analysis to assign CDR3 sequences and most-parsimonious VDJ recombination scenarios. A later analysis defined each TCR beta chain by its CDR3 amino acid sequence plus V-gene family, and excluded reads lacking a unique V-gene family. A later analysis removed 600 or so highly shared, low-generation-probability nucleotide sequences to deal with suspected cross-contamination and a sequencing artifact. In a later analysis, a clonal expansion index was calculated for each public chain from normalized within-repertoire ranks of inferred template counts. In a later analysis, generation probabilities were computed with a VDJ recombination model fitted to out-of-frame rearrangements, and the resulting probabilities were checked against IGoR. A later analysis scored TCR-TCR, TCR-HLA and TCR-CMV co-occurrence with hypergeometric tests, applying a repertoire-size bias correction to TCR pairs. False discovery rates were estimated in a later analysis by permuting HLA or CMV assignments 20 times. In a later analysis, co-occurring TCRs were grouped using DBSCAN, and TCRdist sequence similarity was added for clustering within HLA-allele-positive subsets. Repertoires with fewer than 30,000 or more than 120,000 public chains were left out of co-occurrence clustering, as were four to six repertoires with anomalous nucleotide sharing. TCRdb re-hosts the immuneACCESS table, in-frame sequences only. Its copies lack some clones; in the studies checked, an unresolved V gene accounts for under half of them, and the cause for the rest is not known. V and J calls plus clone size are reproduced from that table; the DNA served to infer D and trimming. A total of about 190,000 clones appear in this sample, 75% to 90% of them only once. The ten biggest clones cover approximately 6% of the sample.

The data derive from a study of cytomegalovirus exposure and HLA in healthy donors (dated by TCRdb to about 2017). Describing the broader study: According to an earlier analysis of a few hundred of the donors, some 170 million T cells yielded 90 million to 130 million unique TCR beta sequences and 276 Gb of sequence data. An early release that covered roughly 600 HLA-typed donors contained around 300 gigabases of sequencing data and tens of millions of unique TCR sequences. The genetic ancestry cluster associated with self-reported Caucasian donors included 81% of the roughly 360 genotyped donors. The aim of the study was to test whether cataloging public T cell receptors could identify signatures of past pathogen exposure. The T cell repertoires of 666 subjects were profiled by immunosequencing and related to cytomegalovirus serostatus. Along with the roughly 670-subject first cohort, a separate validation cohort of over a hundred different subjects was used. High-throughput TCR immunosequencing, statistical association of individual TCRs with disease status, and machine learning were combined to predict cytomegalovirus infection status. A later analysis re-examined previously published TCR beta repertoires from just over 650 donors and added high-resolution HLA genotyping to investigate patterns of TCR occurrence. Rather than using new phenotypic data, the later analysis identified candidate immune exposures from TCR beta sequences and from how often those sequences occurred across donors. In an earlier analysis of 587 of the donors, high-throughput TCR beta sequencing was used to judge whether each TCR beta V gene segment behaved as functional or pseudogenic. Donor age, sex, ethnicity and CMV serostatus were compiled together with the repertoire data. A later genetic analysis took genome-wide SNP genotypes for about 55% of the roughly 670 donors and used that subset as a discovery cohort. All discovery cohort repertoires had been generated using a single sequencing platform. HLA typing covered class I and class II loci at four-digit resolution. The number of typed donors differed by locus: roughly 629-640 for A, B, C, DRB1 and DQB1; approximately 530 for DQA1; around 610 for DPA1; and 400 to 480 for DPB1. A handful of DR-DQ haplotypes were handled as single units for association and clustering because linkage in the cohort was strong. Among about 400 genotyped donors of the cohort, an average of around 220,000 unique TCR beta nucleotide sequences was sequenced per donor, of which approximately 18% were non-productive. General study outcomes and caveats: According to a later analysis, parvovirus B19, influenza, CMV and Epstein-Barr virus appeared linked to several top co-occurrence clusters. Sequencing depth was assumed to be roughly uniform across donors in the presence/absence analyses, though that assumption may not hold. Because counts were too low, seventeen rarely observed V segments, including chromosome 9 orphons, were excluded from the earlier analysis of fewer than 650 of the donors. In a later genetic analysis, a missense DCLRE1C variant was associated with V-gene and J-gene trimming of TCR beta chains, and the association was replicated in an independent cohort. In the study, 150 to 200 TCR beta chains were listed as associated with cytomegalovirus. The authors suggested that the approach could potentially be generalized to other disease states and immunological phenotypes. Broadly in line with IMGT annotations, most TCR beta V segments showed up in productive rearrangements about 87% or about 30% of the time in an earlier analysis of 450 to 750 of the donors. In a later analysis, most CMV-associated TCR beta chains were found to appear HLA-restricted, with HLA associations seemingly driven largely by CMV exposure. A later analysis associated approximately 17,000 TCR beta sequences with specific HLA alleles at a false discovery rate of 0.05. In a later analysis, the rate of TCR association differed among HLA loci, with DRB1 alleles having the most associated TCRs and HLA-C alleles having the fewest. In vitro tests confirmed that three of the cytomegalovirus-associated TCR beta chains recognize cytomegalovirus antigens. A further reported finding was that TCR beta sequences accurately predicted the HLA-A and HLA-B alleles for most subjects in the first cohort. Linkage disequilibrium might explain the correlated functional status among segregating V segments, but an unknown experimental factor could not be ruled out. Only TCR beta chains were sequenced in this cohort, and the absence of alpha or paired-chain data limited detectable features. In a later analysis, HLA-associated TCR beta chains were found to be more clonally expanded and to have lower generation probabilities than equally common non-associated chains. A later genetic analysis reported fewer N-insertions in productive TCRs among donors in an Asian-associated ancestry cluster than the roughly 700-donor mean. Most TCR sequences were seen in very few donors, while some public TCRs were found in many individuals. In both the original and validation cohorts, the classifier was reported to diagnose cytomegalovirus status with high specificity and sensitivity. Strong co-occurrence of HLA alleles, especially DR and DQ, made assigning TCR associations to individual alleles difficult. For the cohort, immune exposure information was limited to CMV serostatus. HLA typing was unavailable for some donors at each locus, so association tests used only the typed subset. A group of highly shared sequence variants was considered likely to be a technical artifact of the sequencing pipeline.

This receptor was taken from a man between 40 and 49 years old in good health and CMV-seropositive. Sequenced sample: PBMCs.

The nucleotides read TGTGCCAGCACGGCGGTAGAGGGCTACGAGCAGTACTTC. Translation gives CASTAVEGYEQYF. The sequence is built from TRBV27 and TRBJ2-7; TRBD2 is a weak D gene call, 5 bases matching. The CDR1 and CDR2 encoded by the germline V gene (reference sequence) are MNHEY and SMNVEV. The cysteine opens and the phenylalanine closes a CDR3 of 13 amino acids. The sequence is cut down to CDR3 DNA, 39 bases in frame from base 1. V lost 7 bases and J lost 3 bases; the stretch between them is 13 bases long.